The clone carrying this T cell receptor (beta chain) was picked up a small number of times. The target antigen is unknown. Using its own MiXCR run on the reads, TCRdb lists one record per CDR3 protein. This table holds approximately 180,000 distinct CDR3 sequences, approximately 18% found once. The source of the sample is a study of T cell repertoires in cytomegalovirus infection. Study-wide background: Matching HLA type and CMV infection were both indicated by public TCR beta signatures. Study-level results: Summed frequency of shared TCR beta families picked out CMV carriers who also had the relevant HLA.

CDR3 length: 13 residues. The trim removed 3 bases at V and 5 bases at J, leaving 3 bases unmatched. Per germline, CDR1 MDHEN and CDR2 SYDVKM. The sample was CD8+ T cells from PBMCs. This sequence was found in a human donor in good health (CMV status not recorded). Some clones in this sample may be carry-over from other donors' samples. The genes are TRBV28 and TRBJ2-5; 7 nucleotides align to TRBD2. CDR3 residues: CASSLRGGETQYF. The CDR3, as DNA: TGTGCCAGCAGTTTGAGGGGAGGGGAGACCCAGTACTTC.